This T cell receptor beta chain was sequenced in a study of blood T cells in healthy people across ages. Concerning this clonotype itself: The antigen is unknown.

Then a second PCR, running about 7 to 11 cycles, was carried out with a sample-barcoded 5' primer and a J-beta primer mix. TCRdb analysed the 5' RACE reads with MiXCR anew, one entry per CDR3 protein. There are 600,000 or so distinct CDR3 sequences in the sample; under 25% occur only once, and 3.5% to 4% lies in the top ten. The study's findings and limits: Long-lived and aged donors differed, with more naive CD4+ cells and higher diversity in the long-lived.

The CDR3 length is 19 residues. Between the trimmed V and J ends, which lost 3 bases and 1 base, there was a span of 22 bases. Germline V gives CDR1 MNHEY, CDR2 SMNVEV (reference sequence). The TCR sequence derives from a man in his sixties or seventies in good health. The gene calls are TRBV27 and TRBJ2-1; weak D call: TRBD1 (6 bases). Sequencing was done on a sample of blood. This CDR3 reads CASSFRGQGFGISYNEQFF. The CDR3, as DNA: TGTGCCAGCAGTTTTCGCGGCCAGGGGTTCGGTATATCCTACAATGAGCAGTTCTTC.